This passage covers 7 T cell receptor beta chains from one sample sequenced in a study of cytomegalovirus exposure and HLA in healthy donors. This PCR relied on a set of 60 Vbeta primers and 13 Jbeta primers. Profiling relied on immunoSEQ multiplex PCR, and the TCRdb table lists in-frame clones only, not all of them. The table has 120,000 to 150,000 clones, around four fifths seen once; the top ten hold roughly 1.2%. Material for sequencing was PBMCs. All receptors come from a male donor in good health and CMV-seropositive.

The CDR3 DNA follows: TGTGCCAGCAGCGCGCGGGACAGACTAAATGAAAAACTGTTTTTT. Its protein is CASSARDRLNEKLFF. This rearrangement joins TRBV6-1 to TRBJ1-4; 7 nucleotides agree with TRBD1. Germline loops: CDR1 MNHNS, CDR2 SASEGT. This CDR3 comprises 15 residues. Trimming cost V 6 bases and J 5 bases; bases outside gene matches: 9.

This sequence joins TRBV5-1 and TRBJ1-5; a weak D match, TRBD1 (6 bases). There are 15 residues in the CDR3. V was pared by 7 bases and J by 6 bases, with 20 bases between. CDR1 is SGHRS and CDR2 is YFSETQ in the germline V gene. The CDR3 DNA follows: TGCGCCAGCGCGAGGAGCGGGGGGCCGGGTCAGCCCCAGCATTTT. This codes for CASARSGGPGQPQHF. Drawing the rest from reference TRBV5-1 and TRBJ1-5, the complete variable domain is KAGVTQTPRYLIKTRGQQVTLSCSPISGHRSVSWYQQTPGQGLQFLFEYFSETQRNKGNFPGRFSGRQFSNSRSEMNVSTLELGDSALYLCASARSGGPGQPQHFGDGTRLSIL.

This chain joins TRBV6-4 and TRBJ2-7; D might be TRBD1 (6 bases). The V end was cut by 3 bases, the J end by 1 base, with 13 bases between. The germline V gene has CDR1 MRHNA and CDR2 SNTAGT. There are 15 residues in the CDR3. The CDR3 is CASSDRTDTSYEQYF. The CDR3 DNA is TGTGCCAGCAGTGATCGGACAGATACTTCCTACGAGCAGTACTTC.

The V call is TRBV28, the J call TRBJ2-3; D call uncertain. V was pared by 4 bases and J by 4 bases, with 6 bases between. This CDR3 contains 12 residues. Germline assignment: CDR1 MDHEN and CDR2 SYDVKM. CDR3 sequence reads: CASSSGADTQYF. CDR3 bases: TGTGCCAGCAGTTCAGGTGCAGATACGCAGTATTTT.

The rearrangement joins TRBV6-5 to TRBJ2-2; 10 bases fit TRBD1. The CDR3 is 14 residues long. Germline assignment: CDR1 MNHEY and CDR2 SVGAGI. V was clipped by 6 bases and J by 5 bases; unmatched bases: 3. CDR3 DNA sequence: TGTGCCAGCAGCCCGGACAGGGGGACCGGGGAGCTGTTTTTT. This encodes CASSPDRGTGELFF.

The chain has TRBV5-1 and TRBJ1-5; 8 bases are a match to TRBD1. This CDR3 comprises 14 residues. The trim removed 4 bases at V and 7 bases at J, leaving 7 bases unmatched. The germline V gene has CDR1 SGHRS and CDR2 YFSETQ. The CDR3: CASSPGTGQQPQHF. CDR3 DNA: TGCGCCAGCAGCCCCGGGACAGGTCAACAGCCCCAGCATTTT. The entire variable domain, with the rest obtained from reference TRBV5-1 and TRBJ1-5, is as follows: KAGVTQTPRYLIKTRGQQVTLSCSPISGHRSVSWYQQTPGQGLQFLFEYFSETQRNKGNFPGRFSGRQFSNSRSEMNVSTLELGDSALYLCASSPGTGQQPQHFGDGTRLSIL.

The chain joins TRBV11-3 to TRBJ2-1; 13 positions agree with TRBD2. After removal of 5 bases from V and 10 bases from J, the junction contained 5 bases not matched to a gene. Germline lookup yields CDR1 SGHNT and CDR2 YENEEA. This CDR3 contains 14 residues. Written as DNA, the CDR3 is TGTGCCAGCAGCGACGGACTAGCGGGAGAGGAGCAGTTCTTC. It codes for CASSDGLAGEEQFF.